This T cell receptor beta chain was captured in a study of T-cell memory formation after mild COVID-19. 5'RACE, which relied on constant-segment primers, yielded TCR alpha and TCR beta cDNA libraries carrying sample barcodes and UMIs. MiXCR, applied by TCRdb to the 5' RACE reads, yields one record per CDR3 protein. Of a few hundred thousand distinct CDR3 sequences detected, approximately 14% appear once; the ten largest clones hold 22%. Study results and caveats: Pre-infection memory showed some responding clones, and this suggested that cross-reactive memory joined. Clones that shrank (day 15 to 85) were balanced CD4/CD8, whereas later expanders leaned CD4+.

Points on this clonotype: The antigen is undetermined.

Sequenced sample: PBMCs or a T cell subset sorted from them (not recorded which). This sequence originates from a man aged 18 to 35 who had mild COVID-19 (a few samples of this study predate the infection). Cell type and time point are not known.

For the CDR3, the DNA is TGTGCCAGCAGTGAAGCCGGGGACAGGACCTATGGCTACACCTTC. Protein: CASSEAGDRTYGYTF. The V call is TRBV6-1, the J call TRBJ1-2; 8 bases map to TRBD1. Germline V gene sequence: CDR1 MNHNS, CDR2 SASEGT. V was pared by 0 bases and J by 4 bases, with 4 bases of the junction left unmatched. The CDR3 is 15 amino acids.